This T cell receptor beta chain was recovered during a study of sequential checkpoint blockade in melanoma. Background on the study: TCRβ was sequenced from DNA of approximately 99 pretreatment tumors. The study, taken as a whole, reports: Patients with week-13 increases in T-cell fraction and clonality benefited about 30 times more often.

Profiled with immunoSEQ multiplex PCR; TCRdb holds only in-frame clones, not every one. The data contain approximately 20,000 clones, around 27% of them seen just once; the ten biggest clones take up over 5%. Treatment here: randomized to nivolumab then ipilimumab (arm A) or the reverse (arm B). No patient had prior DNA-damaging chemotherapy. Germline V CDR1 and CDR2: SNHLY, FYNNEI. Trimming stripped 6 bases from V and 3 bases from J, with 15 bases between. The length of the CDR3 is 14 residues. Remarks on this clone: The antigen remains unidentified.

V is TRBV2 and J is TRBJ2-7; D remains unclear. Sequences were derived from tumor tissue (inferred from file names), sampled from a patient given nivolumab and ipilimumab in sequence. The sequence was obtained from a human donor with melanoma. The chain's CDR3 is CASSLERASYEQYF. CDR3 bases: TGTGCCAGCAGCCTTGAAAGGGCTAGCTACGAGCAGTACTTC.